The 24 T cell receptor beta chains listed next were all sequenced from one sample in a study of vaccination and CD4 T cells after COVID-19. Treatment reported: roughly 11-day PBMC culture with coronavirus spike peptide pools or control peptides (ViraFEST assay). The Oncomine TCR Beta short-read assay was applied to DNA of cultured CD4+ T cells. TCRdb used MiXCR to reprocess the PCR reads, holding one entry per CDR3 protein. Among about 17,000 distinct CDR3 sequences listed, about three fifths were seen once. For these TCRs, the target antigens are not known. The source material was CD4+ T cells from blood, cultured in vitro. These receptors all come from a human donor who had recovered from COVID-19.

The rearrangement joins TRBV20-1 to TRBJ1-1; the D is unclear. This CDR3 region has 14 residues. Germline V lookup: CDR1 DFQATT, CDR2 SNEGSKA (reference sequence). Between the trimmed V and J ends, which lost 2 bases and 2 bases, there was a span of 12 bases. CDR3 bases: TGCAGTGCTAGAATTGCGGGTTACAACACTGAAGCTTTCTTT. This encodes CSARIAGYNTEAFF.

This clonotype showed up just a few times. The gene calls are TRBV30 and TRBJ1-6; 9 nucleotides agree with TRBD1. From germline, CDR1 is GTSNPN and CDR2 SVGIG (reference sequence). The CDR3 is made up of 13 amino acids. V lost 2 bases, J lost 11 bases, and 4 bases stayed unmatched. CDR3 in amino acids: CAWSSTGGPPLHF. CDR3 DNA sequence: TGTGCCTGGAGTTCTACAGGGGGCCCACCCCTCCACTTT.

The chain recombines TRBV7-6 with TRBJ2-5, with 10 bases fitting TRBD1. Germline trimming cut 5 bases from V and 5 bases from J; bases unmatched to any gene: 8. CDR1 and CDR2 from the germline V gene are SGHVS and FNYEAQ. There are 15 residues in the CDR3. The CDR3 nucleotides are TGTGCCAGCAGCCCCATAAGGACAGGGGGGGAGACCCAGTACTTC. It encodes CASSPIRTGGETQYF.

This sequence joins TRBV12-3 or TRBV12-4 and TRBJ1-5; a weak D match, TRBD1 (5 bases). The CDR3 has 14 residues. V lost 6 bases, J lost 3 bases, and 12 bases lay in between. The CDR3 DNA follows: TGTGCCAGCAGCCAACAGGATTTCAATCAGCCCCAGCATTTT. It yields the protein CASSQQDFNQPQHF.

This clonotype qualifies as large (0.1 to 1%). Sequence at one end of the junction differs from germline and may be a read error. The chain's CDR3 is CASTPVRAGRFVF. In DNA form, the CDR3 reads TGTGCCAGCACTCCAGTGAGGGCCGGTCGTTTTGTCTTT. J is TRBJ1-1 and V is TRBV28; D is ambiguous. The CDR3 sequence is 13 residues long. Germline assignment: CDR1 MDHEN and CDR2 SYDVKM.

CDR3 DNA sequence: TGCGCCAGCAGCCAAGACCCACTGAACACCGGGGAGCTGTTTTTT. This translates into CASSQDPLNTGELFF. The genes are TRBV4-3 and TRBJ2-2; D not certain. V was cut by 0 bases and J by 1 base, with 6 bases left in between. The CDR3 runs to 15 residues. Looked up from germline, CDR1 is LGHNA and CDR2 is YSLEER.

The chain uses TRBV7-2 and TRBJ1-5, with 8 bases lining up with TRBD1. After removal of 3 bases from V and 4 bases from J, the junction contained 5 bases not matched to a gene. The CDR3 has 15 residues. Germline V gene lookup returns CDR1 SGHTA and CDR2 FQGNSA. CDR3 DNA: TGTGCCAGCAGCTTCGGGACAGGTGAGAATCAGCCCCAGCATTTT. It codes for CASSFGTGENQPQHF.

The chain links TRBV15 to TRBJ1-6; D ambiguous. The germline CDR1 and CDR2 sequences are LNHNV and YYDKDF (reference sequence). The CDR3 runs 14 residues. Trimming removed 1 base at V and 5 bases at J, with 6 bases between. CDR3 amino acids: CATSRAQHNSPLHF. CDR3 sequence (DNA): TGTGCCACCAGCAGAGCGCAGCATAATTCACCCCTCCACTTT.

The gene calls are TRBV28 and TRBJ2-1, with 10 bases identical to TRBD2. With V trimmed by 0 bases and J by 0 bases, 11 bases remained unmatched. CDR3 length: 20 residues. The germline V gene encodes CDR1 MDHEN and CDR2 SYDVKM. The CDR3 region has the DNA TGTGCCAGCAGTTTATGGTCCAGCGGGAGGGCCCGGAGCTCCTACAATGAGCAGTTCTTC. It specifies CASSLWSSGRARSSYNEQFF.

The genes are TRBV18 and TRBJ2-7; D may be TRBD1 (6 bases). The ends were cut back, 3 bases at V and 0 bases at J, with 15 bases in the middle. The CDR3 length is 16 residues. CDR1 KGHSH and CDR2 LQKENI come from the germline V gene. This CDR3 is CASSPPRQASSYEQYF. The CDR3 nucleotides are TGTGCCAGCTCACCCCCACGACAGGCGAGCTCCTACGAGCAGTACTTC.

This clonotype was seen a handful of times. V and J are TRBV7-3 and TRBJ2-1; 10 nucleotides match TRBD2. V lost 4 bases and J lost 5; bases outside the gene matches: 5. This CDR3 has 15 amino acids. Germline V CDR1 and CDR2: SGHTA, FQGTGA. The CDR3 nucleotides are TGTGCCAGCAGCTCCGTAGCGGGAGGTAACAATGAGCAGTTCTTC. This codes for CASSSVAGGNNEQFF.

DNA of the CDR3: TGTGCCAGGGGGCCCAGACAGCCCCTTCCCAATCTGAACACTGAAGCTTTCTTT. Translated: CARGPRQPLPNLNTEAFF. The chain is built from TRBV21-1 and TRBJ1-1. TRBV21-1 is an annotated pseudogene. This CDR3 comprises 18 residues.

The table lists this clonotype with a few counts. The chain is built from TRBV7-8 and TRBJ2-4; D gene unclear. The CDR3 is made up of 16 amino acids. V was pared by 3 bases and J by 3 bases, with 15 bases between. The germline gives CDR1 SGHVS, CDR2 FQNEAQ. The CDR3 spells CASSFLLGSGKNIQYF. CDR3 coding DNA: TGTGCCAGCAGCTTCTTGTTGGGTTCGGGCAAAAACATTCAGTACTTC.

This rearrangement joins TRBV5-4 to TRBJ2-1; D ambiguous. V was trimmed by 2 bases and J by 6 bases, leaving 15 bases between them. This CDR3 is built from 15 residues. CDR1 is SGHNT and CDR2 is YYREEE in the germline V gene (reference sequence). CDR3 in amino acids: CASSFSAESRNEQFF. The CDR3 nucleotides are TGTGCCAGCAGCTTTTCTGCGGAGTCCCGCAATGAGCAGTTCTTC.

This clonotype is medium-sized. This rearrangement joins TRBV6-1 to TRBJ2-7, with 11 bases identical to TRBD2. V dropped 1 base and J dropped 2; count of bases not matched to a gene: 1. The germline V gene has CDR1 MNHNS and CDR2 SASEGT. This CDR3 spans 15 amino acids. The CDR3 here is CASSEGLAGPYEQYF. In nucleotides, the CDR3 is TGTGCCAGCAGTGAAGGACTAGCGGGACCCTACGAGCAGTACTTC.

The table lists this clonotype with a count of one. V usage is TRBV29-1 and J usage is TRBJ2-5; no firm D call. The germline gives CDR1 SQVTM, CDR2 ANQGSEA. V gave up 7 bases and J gave up 2 bases, with 11 bases separating them. The CDR3 consists of 12 residues. The CDR3 DNA reads TGCAGCGCCGGGTATCGGCAAGAGACCCAGTACTTC. It yields the protein CSAGYRQETQYF.

The sample holds a few counts of this clonotype. The chain uses TRBV7-3 and TRBJ2-5; TRBD2 agrees at 7 bases. The CDR3 loop spans 13 amino acids. Germline V gene data show CDR1 as SGHTA and CDR2 as FQGTGA. Trimming cost V 6 bases and J 2 bases; bases outside gene matches: 3. The CDR3 region has the DNA TGTGCCAGCAGGCGGGGACTACAAGAGACCCAGTACTTC. Encoded protein: CASRRGLQETQYF.

The chain recombines TRBV4-1 with TRBJ1-1; D is uncertain. The CDR3 is made up of 16 amino acids. The ends were cut back, 0 bases at V and 3 bases at J, with 14 bases in the middle. The germline gives CDR1 MGHRA, CDR2 YSYEKL. The CDR3 coding sequence is TGCGCCAGCAGCCAAGATCCCGGACGGGAAGACACTGAAGCTTTCTTT. It codes for CASSQDPGREDTEAFF.

CDR3 in DNA: TGTGCCAGCAAGGGCCCGAACAGGGGCTACACCTTC. This sequence encodes CASKGPNRGYTF. The J gene is TRBJ1-2, the V gene TRBV9; D is perhaps TRBD1 (5 bases). This CDR3 contains 12 residues. Trimming removed 6 bases at V and 8 bases at J, with 14 bases between. Germline-derived CDR1 and CDR2 are SGDLS and YYNGEE.

The chain links TRBV20-1 to TRBJ2-1; the match to TRBD2 covers 11 bases. The CDR3 is 16 amino acids. Germline V gene lookup returns CDR1 DFQATT and CDR2 SNEGSKA (reference sequence). Trimming cost V 1 base and J 0 bases; bases outside gene matches: 2. The CDR3 reads CSARGTSGSSYNEQFF. The CDR3 coding sequence is TGCAGTGCTAGAGGGACTAGCGGGTCCTCCTACAATGAGCAGTTCTTC.

This rearrangement joins TRBV7-2 to TRBJ1-5; D not resolved. Germline V gives CDR1 SGHTA, CDR2 FQGNSA. The V end lost 5 bases, the J end lost 6 bases, and 11 bases lay between the germline ends. CDR3 length: 13 residues. The CDR3 DNA reads TGTGCCAGCAGCACCACGCCGGGTCAGCCCCAGCATTTT. This gives the protein CASSTTPGQPQHF.

This clonotype has a handful of counts. The rearrangement joins TRBV19 to TRBJ1-2, with D possibly matching TRBD1 (5 bases). V was pared by 7 bases and J by 5 bases, with 11 bases between. This CDR3 has 12 residues. Germline V lookup: CDR1 LNHDA, CDR2 SQIVND (reference sequence). This CDR3 reads CASTGGAYGYTF. CDR3 sequence (DNA): TGTGCCAGTACAGGAGGGGCTTATGGCTACACCTTC.

This clonotype turned up a few times. The chain links TRBV7-9 to TRBJ1-2; D might be TRBD1 (6 bases). The germline V gene encodes CDR1 SEHNR and CDR2 FQNEAQ (reference sequence). The ends were cut back, 5 bases at V and 6 bases at J, with 16 bases in the middle. This CDR3 has 14 amino acids. The CDR3 region has the DNA TGTGCCAGCAGCCAGGATGGGGGGCCCCATGGCTACACCTTC. Translated: CASSQDGGPHGYTF.

The gene calls are TRBV29-1 and TRBJ1-1; TRBD1 might be the D (5 bases). Trimming cost V 3 bases and J 7 bases, with 12 bases left between them. This CDR3 contains 12 residues. Per the germline V gene, CDR1 is SQVTM and CDR2 is ANQGSEA. CDR3 protein: CSVEGGGIEAFF. CDR3 nucleotides: TGCAGCGTTGAGGGGGGAGGCATTGAAGCTTTCTTT.